The 32 T cell receptor beta chains reported below all come from one sample, sequenced in a study of OX40 agonist ivuxolimab in advanced cancers. TCRdb keeps only in-frame clones here, not all; method: immunoSEQ multiplex PCR. The sample lists 49,000 or so clones; approximately 91% were seen once. The material sequenced was CD4+ or CD8+ T cells sorted from blood, taken in a trial of the OX40 agonist ivuxolimab. The source of these receptors is an adult with an advanced solid tumor such as melanoma, head and neck, liver or kidney cancer.

V is TRBV21-1 and J is TRBJ2-5; no DNA check was done on the table's D call, TRBD2. TRBV21-1 is labeled a pseudogene. The CDR3 length is 17 residues. The CDR3 reads CASSKAAVAGVSETQYF. DNA of the CDR3: TGTGCCAGCAGCAAAGCGGCGGTAGCGGGAGTTAGTGAGACCCAGTACTTC.

The rearrangement joins TRBV6-4 to TRBJ2-6, with D uncertain. This CDR3 comprises 16 residues. CDR1 is MRHNA, CDR2 SNTAGT, per germline. V was pared by 0 bases and J by 3 bases, with 9 bases between. CDR3 DNA: TGTGCCAGCAGTGACTCTGGTGGGGATGGGGCCAACGTCCTGACTTTC. It yields the protein CASSDSGGDGANVLTF.

The chain links TRBV12-5 to TRBJ2-7; either TRBD1 or TRBD2 may fit D (7 bases each). Germline CDR1 and CDR2: LGHNT and FRNRAP. The CDR3 runs to 12 residues. This CDR3 reads CSSSQGGYEQYF. CDR3 nucleotide sequence: TGTTCCTCGTCCCAGGGGGGGTACGAGCAGTACTTC.

The chain couples TRBV27 to TRBJ2-2; D uncertain. Looked up from germline, CDR1 is MNHEY and CDR2 is SMNVEV (reference sequence). The CDR3 has 12 residues. V gave up 7 bases and J gave up 6 bases, with 9 bases separating them. CDR3 in amino acids: CASTQLPGELFF. In DNA, the CDR3 is TGTGCCAGCACCCAGCTCCCCGGGGAGCTGTTTTTT.

This chain connects TRBV9 to TRBJ2-7; tentative D call: TRBD2 (7 bases). CDR3 length: 19 residues. Germline V gene sequence: CDR1 SGDLS, CDR2 YYNGEE. Trimming shortened V by 1 base and J by 3 bases, and 26 bases separated the two germline ends. The CDR3 is CASSVLNSRGARRDYEQYF. Here the CDR3 DNA reads TGTGCCAGCAGCGTATTAAATTCTCGGGGGGCGCGGAGGGACTACGAGCAGTACTTC.

The V gene is TRBV12-5, the J gene TRBJ2-5; TRBD2 might be the D (6 bases). Per the germline V gene, CDR1 is LGHNT and CDR2 is FRNRAP. The CDR3 loop spans 15 amino acids. The V and J ends lost 2 bases and 3 bases respectively, with 13 bases between them. The CDR3 loop is CASGLPPSDKETQYF. CDR3 DNA sequence: TGTGCTAGTGGTTTGCCCCCTAGCGATAAAGAGACCCAGTACTTC.

The J gene is TRBJ2-4, the V gene TRBV5-6; the D is unclear. The CDR3 length is 14 residues. Trimming took off 4 bases at V and 4 bases at J, with 12 bases between the two ends. Germline loops: CDR1 SGHDT, CDR2 YYEEEE. CDR3 sequence: CASSPQSRKNIQYF. Written as DNA, the CDR3 is TGTGCCAGCAGCCCGCAGTCTCGTAAAAACATTCAGTACTTC. The full variable domain, its missing parts supplied by reference TRBV5-6 and TRBJ2-4, is DAGVTQSPTHLIKTRGQQVTLRCSPKSGHDTVSWYQQALGQGPQFIFQYYEEEERQRGNFPDRFSGHQFPNYSSELNVNALLLGDSALYLCASSPQSRKNIQYFGAGTRLSVL.

V is TRBV5-6 and J is TRBJ1-2; 9 bases agree with TRBD1. V lost 3 bases to trimming and J lost 8 bases; unmatched junction nucleotides: 11. The CDR3 is made up of 15 amino acids. Germline V CDR1 and CDR2: SGHDT, YYEEEE. The CDR3 protein is CASSSFTGTGLGYTF. The CDR3 DNA follows: TGTGCCAGCAGCTCTTTTACCGGGACAGGGCTGGGCTACACCTTC.

The V and J genes are TRBV11-2 and TRBJ2-2; possibly TRBD2 for D (8 bases). CDR3 size: 16 residues. Germline V gives CDR1 SGHAT, CDR2 FQNNGV. The CDR3 DNA reads TGTGGGAGCACTAGGGACAGAGCGGGGGCCACCGGGGAGCTGTTTTTT. This gives the protein CGSTRDRAGATGELFF.

The J gene is TRBJ2-2, the V gene TRBV5-1; D unresolved. The V and J ends lost 0 bases and 6 bases respectively, with 9 bases between them. CDR1 is SGHRS and CDR2 is YFSETQ in the germline V gene. The CDR3 length is 14 residues. CDR3: CASSLEWGSGELFF. The CDR3 DNA is TGCGCCAGCAGCTTGGAATGGGGTTCCGGGGAGCTGTTTTTT.

The V gene is TRBV2, the J gene TRBJ1-1; D is unresolved. CDR3 length: 13 amino acids. The germline V gene encodes CDR1 SNHLY and CDR2 FYNNEI. Between the trimmed V and J ends, which lost 7 bases and 3 bases, there was a span of 12 bases. CDR3 in amino acids: CASTEGEYTEAFF. The CDR3, as DNA: TGTGCCAGCACCGAGGGTGAGTACACTGAAGCTTTCTTT.

The chain couples TRBV9 to TRBJ1-3; perhaps TRBD1 as D (5 bases). The CDR3 loop spans 15 amino acids. The V and J ends lost 4 bases and 2 bases respectively, with 13 bases between them. Germline CDR1 and CDR2: SGDLS and YYNGEE. DNA for the CDR3: TGTGCCAGCAGCTCGAGTGGGGGAACTGGAAACACCATATATTTT. Translation: CASSSSGGTGNTIYF.

The chain carries TRBV28 and TRBJ1-5, with no clear D. CDR3 length: 15 amino acids. Trimming took off 2 bases at V and 5 bases at J, with 13 bases between the two ends. The V gene's germline CDR1 is MDHEN and CDR2 SYDVKM. The CDR3 DNA reads TGTGCCAGCAGTTTACACTTTATAAGGGATCAGCCCCAGCATTTT. This codes for CASSLHFIRDQPQHF.

The rearrangement uses TRBV27 and TRBJ2-7; D is undetermined. This CDR3 has 12 residues. With 6 bases removed from V and 2 bases from J, the gap between germline ends came to 8 bases. Germline V gene data show CDR1 as MNHEY and CDR2 as SMNVEV (reference sequence). The DNA for the CDR3 is TGTGCCAGCAGGGGAATGGCCTACGAGCAGTACTTC. Its translation is CASRGMAYEQYF.

The chain links TRBV28 to TRBJ2-1; 8 bases agree with TRBD2. Germline trimming cut 5 bases from V and 7 bases from J; bases unmatched to any gene: 13. The CDR3 loop spans 16 amino acids. Germline V gives CDR1 MDHEN, CDR2 SYDVKM. CDR3 DNA sequence: TGTGCCAGCAGTACCTTGTCAGCGGGAGTGGGGAATGAGCAGTTCTTC. Translating it yields CASSTLSAGVGNEQFF.

The V and J genes are TRBV30 and TRBJ2-2; D might be TRBD1 or TRBD2, each matching 5 bases. Germline CDR1 and CDR2: GTSNPN and SVGIG (reference sequence). The CDR3 loop spans 13 amino acids. V lost 4 bases to trimming and J lost 3 bases, with 9 bases between them. CDR3 in DNA: TGTGCCTGGAACCGGGACCACACCGGGGAGCTGTTTTTT. Translating it yields CAWNRDHTGELFF.

This clone was observed once. The chain links TRBV5-4 to TRBJ2-3; D not resolved. V was trimmed by 1 base and J by 2 bases, leaving 8 bases between them. Germline V gene sequence: CDR1 SGHNT, CDR2 YYREEE (reference sequence). The CDR3 consists of 14 residues. CDR3 in amino acids: CASSLTYVTDTQYF. The CDR3 DNA follows: TGTGCCAGCAGCTTGACCTACGTCACAGATACGCAGTATTTT.

The V call is TRBV12-5, the J call TRBJ2-7, with D tentatively TRBD1 (6 bases). Germline loops: CDR1 LGHNT, CDR2 FRNRAP. V was trimmed by 7 bases and J by 0 bases, leaving 16 bases between them. The CDR3 contains 15 residues. CDR3 bases: TGTGCTAGTGTTGGGGGCAGGACCATCTCCTACGAGCAGTACTTC. This sequence encodes CASVGGRTISYEQYF. The entire variable domain, with the rest obtained from reference TRBV12-5 and TRBJ2-7, is as follows: DARVTQTPRHKVTEMGQEVTMRCQPILGHNTVFWYRQTMMQGLELLAYFRNRAPLDDSGMPKDRFSAEMPDATLATLKIQPSEPRDSAVYFCASVGGRTISYEQYFGPGTRLTVT.

This chain uses TRBV11-3 with TRBJ1-1; D is unclear. The V gene's germline CDR1 is SGHNT and CDR2 YENEEA. Between the trimmed V and J ends, which lost 1 base and 1 base, there was a span of 4 bases. There are 13 residues in the CDR3. CDR3 coding DNA: TGTGCCAGCAGCTTAGTGCAGAACACTGAAGCTTTCTTT. Encoded protein: CASSLVQNTEAFF.

This chain uses TRBV29-1 with TRBJ1-1; 10 nucleotides align to TRBD1. Germline values: CDR1 SQVTM, CDR2 ANQGSEA. The trim removed 3 bases at V and 4 bases at J, leaving 17 bases unmatched. The length of the CDR3 is 18 residues. CDR3: CSVDGTGETIVPSTEAFF. The CDR3 region has the DNA TGCAGCGTTGACGGGACAGGGGAAACGATCGTCCCGTCCACTGAAGCTTTCTTT.

This rearrangement joins TRBV27 to TRBJ1-5; TRBD1 matches at 7 bases. This CDR3 is built from 15 residues. The trim removed 6 bases at V and 6 bases at J, leaving 11 bases unmatched. Germline values: CDR1 MNHEY, CDR2 SMNVEV (reference sequence). CDR3 DNA sequence: TGTGCCAGCAGCAACGGCAGGGGGAGGATTCAGCCCCAGCATTTT. This gives the protein CASSNGRGRIQPQHF.

This clone was seen a single time. The V and J genes are TRBV5-6 and TRBJ2-7; perhaps TRBD2 as D (6 bases). CDR1 is SGHDT, CDR2 YYEEEE, per germline. The V and J ends lost 3 bases and 0 bases respectively, with 13 bases between them. The CDR3 length is 15 residues. The CDR3 DNA sequence: TGTGCCAGCAGCTCCGGGACTGGAAGCTCCTACGAGCAGTACTTC. As protein: CASSSGTGSSYEQYF.

The V gene is TRBV4-1, the J gene TRBJ2-2; TRBD1 matches 7 bases. Looked up from germline, CDR1 is MGHRA and CDR2 is YSYEKL. The CDR3 has 20 residues. The V gene end was trimmed by 1 base and the J gene end by 1 base; junction bases not matched to a gene: 15. CDR3 nucleotide sequence: TGCGCCAGCAGCCAAGTTCGCGTCTTCTCCCGGACAGGGAACACCGGGGAGCTGTTTTTT. Translated, it gives CASSQVRVFSRTGNTGELFF.

This chain connects TRBV9 to TRBJ2-2, with unresolved D. V dropped 4 bases and J dropped 7 bases, with 8 bases sitting between them. CDR1 is SGDLS and CDR2 is YYNGEE in the germline V gene. This CDR3 region has 12 residues. CDR3 coding DNA: TGTGCCAGCAGCAGCTCAGTCGGGGAGCTGTTTTTT. Residues: CASSSSVGELFF. Looking up the rest from reference TRBV9 and TRBJ2-2 gives the full variable domain: DSGVTQTPKHLITATGQRVTLRCSPRSGDLSVYWYQQSLDQGLQFLIQYYNGEERAKGNILERFSAQQFPDLHSELNLSSLELGDSALYFCASSSSVGELFFGEGSRLTVL.

The chain employs TRBV5-1 and TRBJ1-2, with unresolved D. Trimming stripped 1 base from V and 2 bases from J, with 6 bases between. Germline V gene data show CDR1 as SGHRS and CDR2 as YFSETQ. The CDR3 covers 13 residues. CDR3: CASSLTENYGYTF. The CDR3 DNA follows: TGCGCCAGCAGCTTGACGGAGAACTATGGCTACACCTTC. Complete variable domain (other parts from reference TRBV5-1 and TRBJ1-2): KAGVTQTPRYLIKTRGQQVTLSCSPISGHRSVSWYQQTPGQGLQFLFEYFSETQRNKGNFPGRFSGRQFSNSRSEMNVSTLELGDSALYLCASSLTENYGYTFGSGTRLTVV.

The V gene is TRBV6-1, the J gene TRBJ2-3; the D is unclear. The CDR3 is 15 amino acids. In germline, CDR1 is MNHNS, CDR2 SASEGT. V shed 2 bases and J shed 1 base, with 10 bases lying between them. Here the CDR3 DNA reads TGTGCCAGCAGTGAAACGTGGAGCGGCACAGATACGCAGTATTTT. This translates into CASSETWSGTDTQYF.

The chain is built from TRBV4-1 and TRBJ2-2; D is uncertain. V was cut by 8 bases and J by 5 bases, with 21 bases left in between. CDR3 length: 16 residues. CDR1 and CDR2 from the germline V gene are MGHRA and YSYEKL. The DNA of the CDR3 is TGCGCCAGCCAAGCCACAGTCCGGGTTCAAACCGGGGAGCTGTTTTTT. Amino acids: CASQATVRVQTGELFF.

The V call is TRBV7-9, the J call TRBJ1-2; no reliable D call. Trimming took 5 bases from V and 8 from J, leaving 15 bases between them. From germline, CDR1 is SEHNR and CDR2 FQNEAQ (reference sequence). The CDR3 has 13 residues. The CDR3 loop reads CASSPDIDGGYTF. CDR3 sequence (DNA): TGTGCCAGCAGCCCTGACATTGATGGAGGCTACACCTTC.

J is TRBJ1-4 and V is TRBV6-1, with 8 bases matching TRBD1. The CDR3 totals 15 residues. The trim removed 1 base at V and 6 bases at J, leaving 4 bases unmatched. Germline V gives CDR1 MNHNS, CDR2 SASEGT. CDR3 in DNA: TGTGCCAGCAGTGAAGTCCAGGGGGCCTATGAAAAACTGTTTTTT. Translation: CASSEVQGAYEKLFF.

The chain is built from TRBV14 and TRBJ1-2; D gene unclear. The V gene's germline CDR1 is SGHDN and CDR2 FVKESK. This CDR3 is built from 16 residues. Between the trimmed V and J ends, which lost 3 bases and 0 bases, there was a span of 14 bases. The CDR3 region has the DNA TGTGCCAGCAGCCACGTCGTAAAGGGTCCTAACTATGGCTACACCTTC. Amino acids: CASSHVVKGPNYGYTF.

The chain couples TRBV9 to TRBJ2-1; possible D gene TRBD2, 5 bases. Trimming pared 0 bases from V and 6 bases from J, leaving 10 bases between. Germline values: CDR1 SGDLS, CDR2 YYNGEE. The CDR3 has 14 residues. In nucleotides, the CDR3 is TGTGCCAGCAGCGTAGGGACTCCGACCAATGAGCAGTTCTTC. This translates into CASSVGTPTNEQFF.

The chain combines TRBV25-1 with TRBJ2-1; D gene ambiguous. Per the germline V gene, CDR1 is MGHDK and CDR2 is SYGVNS. The CDR3 runs 13 residues. The ends were cut back, 5 bases at V and 7 bases at J, with 12 bases in the middle. The CDR3 DNA reads as TGTGCCAGCAGTCCGGACCCCCGGAATGAGCAGTTCTTC. It yields the protein CASSPDPRNEQFF.